This note documents a single T cell receptor beta chain sequence. Antigen: not known. The entry originates in a study of T cell repertoires in cytomegalovirus infection. The CDR3 runs 16 residues. V lost 2 bases and J lost 4; bases outside the gene matches: 7. The germline V gene encodes CDR1 KGHSH and CDR2 LQKENI. TCRdb reprocessed the reads with MiXCR, giving one entry per CDR3 protein. This sample has under 350,000 distinct CDR3 sequences; roughly 21% occur once, and the top ten carry about 20%. J is TRBJ2-2 and V is TRBV18; 7 bases map to TRBD2. The material sequenced was cultured PBMCs, taken from culture after CMV antigen stimulation. This sequence was found in a human donor in good health (CMV status not recorded). Some clones in this sample may be carry-over from other donors' samples. In DNA form, the CDR3 reads TGTGCCAGCTCACCAACCGGGCTAGCGGTCACCGGGGAGCTGTTTTTT. Protein sequence: CASSPTGLAVTGELFF.